The TCR beta chain under discussion was sequenced for a study of identical twins. CDR3 size: 13 residues. Trimming at V came to 4 bases and at J to 5 bases, leaving 3 bases not matched to a gene. CDR1 is DFQATT and CDR2 is SNEGSKA in the germline V gene (reference sequence). As regards this clonotype: What it binds is not known.

TCRdb reprocessed the 5' RACE reads with MiXCR, giving one entry per CDR3 protein. This table holds about 920,000 distinct CDR3 sequences, more than 9% found once. Findings and caveats of the study: Models underestimated how often monozygotic twins shared out-of-frame TCR alpha.

A further study also used this sample, focusing on yellow fever vaccine responses in identical twins.

This receptor was taken from a woman aged 18 to 35 in good health. The chain couples TRBV20-1 to TRBJ2-1; 9 bases fit TRBD1. Sequenced sample: PBMCs. The CDR3 reads CSATGQGNNEQFF. The CDR3 DNA is TGCAGTGCTACCGGACAGGGGAACAATGAGCAGTTCTTC.